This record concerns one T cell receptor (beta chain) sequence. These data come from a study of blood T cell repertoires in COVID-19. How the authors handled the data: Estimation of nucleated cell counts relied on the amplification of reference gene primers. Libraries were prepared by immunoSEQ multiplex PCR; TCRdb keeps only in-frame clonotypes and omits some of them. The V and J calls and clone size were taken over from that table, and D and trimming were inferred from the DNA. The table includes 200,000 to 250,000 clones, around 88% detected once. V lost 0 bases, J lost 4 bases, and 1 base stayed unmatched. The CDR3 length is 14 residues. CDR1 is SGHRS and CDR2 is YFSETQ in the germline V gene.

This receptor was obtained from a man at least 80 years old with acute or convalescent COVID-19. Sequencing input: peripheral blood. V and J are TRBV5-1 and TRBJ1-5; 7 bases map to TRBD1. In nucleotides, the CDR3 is TGCGCCAGCAGCTTGGAGACAGGGAATCAGCCCCAGCATTTT. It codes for CASSLETGNQPQHF. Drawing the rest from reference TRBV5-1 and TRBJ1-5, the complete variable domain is KAGVTQTPRYLIKTRGQQVTLSCSPISGHRSVSWYQQTPGQGLQFLFEYFSETQRNKGNFPGRFSGRQFSNSRSEMNVSTLELGDSALYLCASSLETGNQPQHFGDGTRLSIL.